What follows is one T cell receptor beta chain and its context. The antigen is unknown. The germline V and J ends were trimmed by 7 bases and 0 bases, with 21 bases remaining between them. Looked up from germline, CDR1 is LNHDA and CDR2 is SQIVND (reference sequence). CDR3 length: 17 residues. The data were produced by immunoSEQ multiplex PCR, yet TCRdb's version contains in-frame clones alone and is incomplete. The table lists about 130,000 clones, about nine tenths of them singletons. The data originate from a study of cytomegalovirus exposure and HLA in healthy donors. Study results and limitations: A list of about 180 TCR beta chains associated with cytomegalovirus was given. Per published reports, the classifier diagnosed cytomegalovirus status with high specificity and sensitivity.

The chain combines TRBV19 with TRBJ1-1, with D maybe TRBD1 (5 bases). This receptor was obtained from a man aged 30 to 39 in good health and CMV-seronegative. The sequenced sample was PBMCs. DNA of the CDR3: TGTGCCAGTATGACCTTACAGGTTTCCCATATGAACACTGAAGCTTTCTTT. Its protein product is CASMTLQVSHMNTEAFF. Drawing the rest from reference TRBV19 and TRBJ1-1, the complete variable domain is DGGITQSPKYLFRKEGQNVTLSCEQNLNHDAMYWYRQDPGQGLRLIYYSQIVNDFQKGDIAEGYSVSREKKESFPLTVTSAQKNPTAFYLCASMTLQVSHMNTEAFFGQGTRLTVV.